The rows below give T cell receptor beta chains drawn from one sample of a study of human T cells and chemical hapten exposure. TCRdb reanalysed the RACE reads using MiXCR and keeps one entry per CDR3 protein. The sample holds about 130,000 distinct CDR3 sequences, approximately 10% seen once. The material sequenced was whole blood. All receptors derive from a male donor in good health. Some clones in this sample may be carry-over from other donors' samples. The CDR3 runs from the conserved cysteine through the conserved F or W. D genes are given only for firm matches. Clone size appears in some rows only: once, few, many, or a class for an expanded clone.

CDR3	DNA	V	J	D	size
CASSPQGAVTEAFF	TGTGCCAGCAGTCCACAGGGGGCCGTCACTGAAGCTTTCTTT	TRBV5-6	TRBJ1-1	TRBD1	many
CASSLRGGTYEQYF	TGTGCCAGCAGCCTAAGAGGAGGAACCTACGAGCAGTACTTC	TRBV3-1	TRBJ2-7	-	once
CASSLVPTGLAGENEQFF	TGTGCCAGCAGCTTAGTCCCGACGGGACTAGCGGGAGAGAATGAGCAGTTCTTC	TRBV11-1	TRBJ2-1	TRBD2	few
CASRRGQSYEQYF	TGTGCCAGCAGACGAGGACAGTCCTACGAGCAGTACTTC	TRBV7-9	TRBJ2-7	-	many
CASSHGSYEQYF	TGTGCCAGCAGCCACGGGAGCTACGAGCAGTACTTC	TRBV7-8	TRBJ2-7	-	few
CASTLKPGQGIDGYTF	TGTGCCAGTACCCTCAAACCGGGACAGGGGATAGATGGCTACACCTTC	TRBV19	TRBJ1-2	TRBD1	-
CASSTRTGSNQPQHF	TGTGCCAGCAGCACCCGGACAGGGTCCAATCAGCCCCAGCATTTT	TRBV5-5	TRBJ1-5	TRBD1	few
CAISPQEPYEQYF	TGTGCCATCAGTCCACAGGAGCCCTACGAGCAGTACTTC	TRBV10-3	TRBJ2-7	-	few
CSVVQGTDTQYF	TGCAGCGTTGTTCAGGGCACAGATACGCAGTATTTT	TRBV29-1	TRBJ2-3	-	-
CASSLSGANGPDRKAFF	TGCGCCAGCAGCTTGTCGGGGGCCAACGGTCCGGACAGGAAAGCTTTCTTT	TRBV5-1	TRBJ1-1	TRBD1	many
CASSSSQGSVTDTQYF	TGTGCCAGCAGCTCTTCCCAGGGATCGGTGACAGATACGCAGTATTTT	TRBV12-3/TRBV12-4	TRBJ2-3	-	few
CASSFPMEGYTF	TGTGCCAGCAGTTTCCCAATGGAGGGCTACACCTTC	TRBV12-3/TRBV12-4	TRBJ1-2	-	-
CSVEWGTEQFF	TGCAGCGTTGAATGGGGGACAGAGCAGTTCTTC	TRBV29-1	TRBJ2-1	-	many
CTSSVGRQGGAETQYF	TGTACCAGCAGCGTAGGTCGACAGGGAGGAGCAGAGACCCAGTACTTC	TRBV9	TRBJ2-5	-	-
CSADRGWDTEAFF	TGCAGTGCCGACAGGGGATGGGACACTGAAGCTTTCTTT	TRBV20-1	TRBJ1-1	TRBD1	-
CASSERGSSYNEQFF	TGCGCCAGCAGTGAGCGCGGGAGCTCCTACAATGAGCAGTTCTTC	TRBV10-2	TRBJ2-1	TRBD2	-
CASSVGQIQETQYF	TGTGCCAGCAGCGTAGGGCAGATACAAGAGACCCAGTACTTC	TRBV9	TRBJ2-5	-	few
CASSQVTELGYTF	TGTGCCAGCAGCCAAGTGACAGAGCTGGGCTACACCTTC	TRBV14	TRBJ1-2	-	-
CSARAGEEASIQYF	TGCAGTGCTAGAGCTGGGGAGGAGGCAAGCATTCAGTACTTC	TRBV20-1	TRBJ2-4	-	few
CASSPLLNSDTQYF	TGTGCCAGCAGCCCGTTACTAAATTCTGATACGCAGTATTTT	TRBV14	TRBJ2-3	-	few
CASSPKGLAGSTMKQFF	TGTGCCAGCAGTCCGAAAGGACTAGCGGGTTCTACAATGAAGCAGTTCTTC	TRBV6-5	TRBJ2-1	TRBD2	-
CASGWALTATNSNQPQHF	TGTGCTAGTGGTTGGGCCCTGACAGCCACTAATAGCAATCAGCCCCAGCATTTT	TRBV12-5	TRBJ1-5	-	-
CASSLVGAGTGELFF	TGCGCCAGCAGCTTGGTCGGGGCCGGCACCGGGGAGCTGTTTTTT	TRBV5-1	TRBJ2-2	-	many
CASSPGGGNQPQHF	TGTGCCAGCAGCCCTGGGGGGGGCAATCAGCCCCAGCATTTT	TRBV6-1	TRBJ1-5	-	many
CSVEDDRGYGYTF	TGCAGCGTTGAAGACGACAGGGGCTATGGCTACACCTTC	TRBV29-1	TRBJ1-2	TRBD1	once
CASSFRQGTSPLHF	TGTGCCAGCAGCTTTAGACAGGGGACTTCACCCCTCCACTTT	TRBV13	TRBJ1-6	TRBD1	-
CASSLGGGSRSYNEQFF	TGTGCCAGCAGCTTAGGTGGCGGGTCCCGCTCCTACAATGAGCAGTTCTTC	TRBV7-9	TRBJ2-1	-	many
CASTERDSYEQYF	TGTGCCAGTACGGAGAGAGATTCCTACGAGCAGTACTTC	TRBV19	TRBJ2-7	-	-
CASSFETSWPQHF	TGTGCCAGCAGTTTCGAGACCAGTTGGCCCCAGCATTTT	TRBV12-3/TRBV12-4	TRBJ1-5	-	few
CASSLERTGGGYTF	TGTGCCAGCAGCTTAGAAAGGACAGGGGGCGGCTACACCTTC	TRBV7-6	TRBJ1-2	TRBD1	many
CASSKRGFSGANVLTF	TGTGCCAGCAGCAAGCGAGGGTTCTCTGGGGCCAACGTCCTGACTTTC	TRBV21-1	TRBJ2-6	-	many
CASSLAGQGPYEQYF	TGTGCCAGCAGCTTAGCGGGACAGGGGCCATACGAGCAGTACTTC	TRBV7-9	TRBJ2-7	TRBD1	-
CASSLMRPGLAGNEQFF	TGTGCCAGCAGTTTGATGAGACCGGGACTAGCAGGGAATGAGCAGTTCTTC	TRBV28	TRBJ2-1	TRBD2	many
CASSQGPEEGSPLHF	TGTGCCAGCAGCCAAGGACCTGAAGAAGGATCACCCCTCCACTTT	TRBV4-2	TRBJ1-6	-	-
CATSDSGGSLHNEQFF	TGTGCCACCAGTGATTCAGGCGGGAGTCTCCACAATGAGCAGTTCTTC	TRBV24-1	TRBJ2-1	TRBD2	many
CASSPGEGAQYF	TGTGCCAGCTCACCAGGCGAGGGGGCGCAGTACTTC	TRBV18	TRBJ2-7	TRBD1	many
CASSSRSLAKNIQYF	TGTGCCAGCAGCTCCCGGAGTCTAGCCAAAAACATTCAGTACTTC	TRBV7-2	TRBJ2-4	-	few
CASSQDSGGGETQYF	TGCGCCAGCAGCCAAGACTCAGGGGGCGGGGAGACCCAGTACTTC	TRBV4-3	TRBJ2-5	TRBD1	few
CASSSDLGLAGEETQYF	TGTGCCAGCAGTTCCGACTTGGGACTAGCGGGGGAAGAGACCCAGTACTTC	TRBV6-2/TRBV6-3	TRBJ2-5	TRBD2	few
CSARGRRGDEKLFF	TGCAGTGCTAGAGGAAGACGGGGAGATGAAAAACTGTTTTTT	TRBV20-1	TRBJ1-4	-	-
CSANEQGTEAFF	TGCAGCGCTAACGAACAGGGGACTGAAGCTTTCTTT	TRBV29-1	TRBJ1-1	TRBD1	many
CASSFSKRGDGTGELFF	TGTGCCAGCAGCTTTTCCAAAAGGGGGGATGGCACCGGGGAGCTGTTTTTT	TRBV7-6	TRBJ2-2	-	few
CASSEVLSNQPQHF	TGTGCCAGCAGTGAAGTGCTCAGCAATCAGCCCCAGCATTTT	TRBV6-1	TRBJ1-5	-	few
CASSLGLLSNYGYTF	TGTGCCAGCAGCTTGGGCCTCCTTTCTAACTATGGCTACACCTTC	TRBV7-9	TRBJ1-2	-	-
CASSVITGSNEQFF	TGCGCCAGCAGCGTAATTACAGGGAGCAATGAGCAGTTCTTC	TRBV5-1	TRBJ2-1	-	-
CASSNSGTFSSYEQYF	TGTGCCAGCAGTAATTCTGGGACTTTTAGCTCCTACGAGCAGTACTTC	TRBV6-1	TRBJ2-7	-	many
CASSNPGQGAYYGYTF	TGTGCCAGCAGTAACCCCGGACAGGGGGCTTACTATGGCTACACCTTC	TRBV6-1	TRBJ1-2	TRBD1	-
CASSPRGLFSYEQYF	TGTGCCAGCAGCCCAAGGGGATTATTTTCCTACGAGCAGTACTTC	TRBV3-1	TRBJ2-7	-	-
CASSQSRAPQPQHF	TGCGCCAGCAGCCAAAGTAGGGCCCCCCAGCCCCAGCATTTT	TRBV4-3	TRBJ1-5	-	-
CASSSQGNTEAFF	TGTGCCAGCAGTTCCCAGGGGAACACTGAAGCTTTCTTT	TRBV12-3/TRBV12-4	TRBJ1-1	-	many
CASKMGSSYNEQFF	TGTGCCAGCAAAATGGGAAGCTCCTACAATGAGCAGTTCTTC	TRBV2	TRBJ2-1	-	few
CASRTGVTGELFF	TGTGCCAGCAGGACAGGGGTAACCGGGGAGCTGTTTTTT	TRBV6-2/TRBV6-3	TRBJ2-2	TRBD1	-
CSVEVEQGSEQYF	TGCAGCGTTGAAGTGGAGCAAGGTTCAGAGCAGTACTTC	TRBV29-1	TRBJ2-7	-	-
CASSLEEGFQETQYF	TGTGCCAGCAGCTTAGAGGAGGGGTTCCAAGAGACCCAGTACTTC	TRBV7-6	TRBJ2-5	-	-
CASSLNYRGDQPQHF	TGTGCCAGCAGCCTCAATTATAGGGGAGATCAGCCCCAGCATTTT	TRBV5-8	TRBJ1-5	-	few
CATGTGGSYNEQFF	TGTGCTACCGGGACAGGGGGCTCCTACAATGAGCAGTTCTTC	TRBV12-5	TRBJ2-1	TRBD1	few
CAGNRRPQETQYF	TGTGCCGGTAACAGGAGACCCCAAGAGACCCAGTACTTC	TRBV6-1	TRBJ2-5	-	-